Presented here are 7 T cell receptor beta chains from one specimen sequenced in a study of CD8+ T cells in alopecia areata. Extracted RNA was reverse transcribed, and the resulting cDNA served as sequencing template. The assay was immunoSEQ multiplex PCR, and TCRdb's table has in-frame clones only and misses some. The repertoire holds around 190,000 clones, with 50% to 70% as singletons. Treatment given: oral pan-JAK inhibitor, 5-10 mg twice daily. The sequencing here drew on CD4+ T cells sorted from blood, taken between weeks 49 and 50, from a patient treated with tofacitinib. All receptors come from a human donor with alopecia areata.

CDR3 region: CSVDLRGYTF. The CDR3, as DNA: TGCAGCGTTGATTTGCGGGGCTACACCTTC. The J gene is TRBJ1-2, the V gene TRBV29-1; D not resolved. The V end lost 3 bases, the J end lost 8 bases, and 7 bases lay between the germline ends. The CDR3 contains 10 residues. Germline CDR1 SQVTM, CDR2 ANQGSEA.

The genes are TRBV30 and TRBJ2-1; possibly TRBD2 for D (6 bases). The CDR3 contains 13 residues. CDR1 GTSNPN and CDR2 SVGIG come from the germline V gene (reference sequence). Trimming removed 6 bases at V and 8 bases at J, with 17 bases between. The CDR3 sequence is CACIAVLGDEQFF. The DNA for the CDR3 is TGTGCCTGCATAGCGGTCCTTGGGGATGAGCAGTTCTTC.

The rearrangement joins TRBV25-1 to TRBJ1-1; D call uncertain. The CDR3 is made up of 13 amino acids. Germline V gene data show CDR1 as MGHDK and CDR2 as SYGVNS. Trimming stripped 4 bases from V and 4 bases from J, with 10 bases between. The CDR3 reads CASSGGGGTEAFF. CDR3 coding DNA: TGTGCCAGCAGTGGGGGTGGTGGCACTGAAGCTTTCTTT.

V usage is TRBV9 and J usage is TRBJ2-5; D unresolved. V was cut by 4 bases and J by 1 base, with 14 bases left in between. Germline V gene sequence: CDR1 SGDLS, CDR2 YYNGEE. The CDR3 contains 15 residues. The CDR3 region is CASSPQMGRQETQYF. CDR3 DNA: TGTGCCAGCAGCCCCCAAATGGGTCGCCAAGAGACCCAGTACTTC.

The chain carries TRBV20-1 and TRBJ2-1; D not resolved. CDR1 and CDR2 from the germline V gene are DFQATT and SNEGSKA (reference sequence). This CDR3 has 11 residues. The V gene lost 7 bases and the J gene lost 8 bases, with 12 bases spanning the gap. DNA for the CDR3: TGCAGTGTTGTAGTGGGCTATGAGCAGTTCTTC. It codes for CSVVVGYEQFF.

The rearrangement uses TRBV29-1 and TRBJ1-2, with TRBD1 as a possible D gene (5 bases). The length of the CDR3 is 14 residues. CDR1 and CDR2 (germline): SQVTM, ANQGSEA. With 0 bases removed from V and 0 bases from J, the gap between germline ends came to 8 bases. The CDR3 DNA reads TGCAGCGTTGAAGACGACAGCACTAACTATGGCTACACCTTC. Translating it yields CSVEDDSTNYGYTF.

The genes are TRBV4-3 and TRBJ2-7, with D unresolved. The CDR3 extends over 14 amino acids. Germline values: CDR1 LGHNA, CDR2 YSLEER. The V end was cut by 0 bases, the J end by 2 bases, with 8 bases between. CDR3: CASSQEAGPYEQYF. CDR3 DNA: TGCGCCAGCAGCCAAGAGGCAGGCCCCTACGAGCAGTACTTC.